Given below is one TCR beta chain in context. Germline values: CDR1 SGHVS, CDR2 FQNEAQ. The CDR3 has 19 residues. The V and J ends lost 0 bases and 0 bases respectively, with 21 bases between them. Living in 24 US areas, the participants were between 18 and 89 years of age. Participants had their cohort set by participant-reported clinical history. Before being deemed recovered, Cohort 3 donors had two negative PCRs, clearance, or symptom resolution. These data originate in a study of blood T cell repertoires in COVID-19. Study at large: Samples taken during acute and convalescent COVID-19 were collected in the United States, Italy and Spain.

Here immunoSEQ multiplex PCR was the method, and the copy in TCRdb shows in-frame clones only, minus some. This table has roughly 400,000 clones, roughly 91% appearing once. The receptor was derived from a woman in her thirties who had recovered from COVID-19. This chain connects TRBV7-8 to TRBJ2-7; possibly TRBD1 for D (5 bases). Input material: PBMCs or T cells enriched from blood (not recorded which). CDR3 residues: CASSLAAARVHLSSYEQYF. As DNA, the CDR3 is TGTGCCAGCAGCTTAGCCGCGGCCAGGGTCCATCTGAGCTCCTACGAGCAGTACTTC.